This TCR beta chain was obtained from a study of Graves' ophthalmopathy and Graves' hyperthyroidism. Researchers took RNA transcripts and amplified TCR beta CDR3 regions from them. An opening RT-PCR round employed HTBI primers and preceded a second-round multiplex PCR. Via MiXCR, TCRdb re-called the multiplex PCR reads, giving one row per CDR3 protein. The sample lists 200,000 to 250,000 distinct CDR3 sequences; 45% to 55% were seen once. Germline V gene data show CDR1 as MNHNS and CDR2 as SASEGT. Trimming cost V 6 bases and J 4 bases, with 15 bases left between them. The CDR3 is made up of 14 amino acids.

The TCR was taken from an adult man with Graves' ophthalmopathy. Source material: peripheral blood. The chain has TRBV6-1 and TRBJ1-2; unclear D gene. The CDR3: CASRTTGWGYGYTF. CDR3 DNA sequence: TGTGCCAGCAGGACGACCGGTTGGGGCTATGGCTACACCTTC.